One T cell receptor beta chain is described in this entry. Its target antigen remains unknown. No base-level quality is on record; no much larger clone is a single base apart. The sample belongs to a study of shared clonotypes between healthy human individuals (dated by TCRdb to 2020 to 2021). With respect to the entire study: The cohort comprised a couple of women and a few men aged 18 to 49 years. To estimate repertoire size and how much clonotypes are shared between individuals, the study performed deep sequencing of blood TCR repertoires from a handful of healthy adults. Libraries were prepared and TCR repertoires were sequenced by different laboratories using diverse techniques, in order to increase sequencing depth and limit assay-specific biases. Per donor, leukapheresis produced somewhere between about 0.9 and 9.5 billion PBMCs.

The donors were healthy, HIV-negative adults who had no recently reported acute infections or vaccinations. Every donor was a Caucasian adult living in Nashville, Tennessee, USA. For unsorted samples, 100 million or so PBMCs were counted, and genomic DNA was extracted using the QIAamp DNA Blood Mini kit. Blood was obtained by leukapheresis, after which PBMCs were separated by Ficoll-Histopaque density gradient centrifugation and cryopreserved in liquid nitrogen vapor phase. V and J are truncated by 6 bases and 0 bases respectively, leaving an intervening sequence of 9 bases. The CDR3 runs 15 residues from the cysteine to the phenylalanine. Only CDR3 DNA is held: 45 bases, read in frame from base 1. The germline V gene (reference sequence) yields MNHEY for CDR1 and SMNVEV for CDR2. The research as a whole found: Pairwise subsampling led to the expectation that sequencing depth would affect the degree of clonotype sharing among donors. Sampling was limited to blood, and TCR repertoires in tissue likely differ from TCR repertoires in blood. The small number of donors limited the genetic and exposure-history diversity represented.

Using the deep immunoSEQ assay, multiplex PCR amplified TCR CDR3 regions from genomic DNA. Genomic DNA extracted from each cell subset was distributed evenly over all wells of several immunoSEQ 96-well plates, and each plate served as one replicate. For unsorted PBMC, roughly 330 ng genomic DNA, equal to 30,000 or so T cell genomes, was loaded into each replicate PCR. Genomic DNA from unsorted PBMC was sequenced over ten immunoSEQ deep assay plates. The purified libraries were quantified using a Qubit 3.0 fluorometer, sized with a Bioanalyzer 2100, and then quantified again using the KAPA Library Quantification kit. A separate single-read 150-cycle Illumina NextSeq 550 flow cell was used to sequence each immunoSEQ 96-well plate. Per the source publication's procedure: Because the immunoSEQ output included only junctional sequences and no quality scores, the filtering could not be the same as the filtering used for full-length reads. Sequences were annotated with PyIR, a Python wrapper for IgBLAST v1.9, and V/J genes and CDR3 were assigned using IMGT germline references. Any read was removed if the V/J assignment was weak (E-value above 1e-6), the CDR3 was missing, or the read contained stop codons, out-of-frame junctions, or ambiguous translated residues. A V3J clonotype was defined by an identical inferred V gene, J gene, and CDR3 amino acid sequence. Percentage overlap between repertoires was calculated by dividing the number of shared unique clonotypes by the size of the smaller repertoire. Richness of each repertoire was evaluated using RTK rarefaction, the Chao1 estimator, and Recon v2.1 estimates of unobserved clonotypes. Entries here come from immuneACCESS through TCRdb and include only in-frame sequences with V and J called. Some clones fail to appear in such tables; in the studies checked, an unresolved V gene covers under half of the shortfall, and the cause of the remainder is unknown. V, J and clone size are taken as reported in that table, and D and trimming were inferred from the DNA itself. Across this sample there are 500,000 to 650,000 clones, with around three quarters seen only once. Clones ranked in the top ten supply approximately 12% of the sample.

Sequenced input: PBMCs. The V and J segments used are TRBV27 and TRBJ2-6; the D gene cannot be named for sure. This receptor was obtained from a woman aged 40-49 years in good health. Some clones in this sample may be carry-over from other donors' samples. The CDR3 has the sequence CASSYSRSGANVLTF. In nucleotides, the sequence is TGTGCCAGCAGCTACAGCCGCTCTGGGGCCAACGTCCTGACTTTC.